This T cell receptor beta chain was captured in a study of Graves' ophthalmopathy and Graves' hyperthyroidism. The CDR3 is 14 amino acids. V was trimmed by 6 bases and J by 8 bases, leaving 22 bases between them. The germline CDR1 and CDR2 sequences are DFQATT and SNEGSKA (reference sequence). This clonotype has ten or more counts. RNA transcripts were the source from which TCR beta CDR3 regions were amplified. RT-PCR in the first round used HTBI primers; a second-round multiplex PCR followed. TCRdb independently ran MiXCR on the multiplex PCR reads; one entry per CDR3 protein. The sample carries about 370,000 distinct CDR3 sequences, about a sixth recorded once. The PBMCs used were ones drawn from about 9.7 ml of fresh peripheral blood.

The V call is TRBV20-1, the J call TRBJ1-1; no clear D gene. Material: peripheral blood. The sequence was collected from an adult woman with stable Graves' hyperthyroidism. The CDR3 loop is CSAEVEHGLKEAFF. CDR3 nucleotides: TGCAGTGCCGAAGTTGAACACGGATTAAAGGAAGCTTTCTTT.